This passage covers 22 T cell receptor beta chains from one sample sequenced in a study of control samples from healthy donors and cancer patients. TCRdb's copy holds only in-frame clones and misses some; the assay was immunoSEQ multiplex PCR. The data show around 170,000 clones, 85% to 95% seen once. Material for sequencing was blood. All receptors come from a man aged 25 to 40 in good health.

The CDR3 DNA reads as TGTGCCAGCAGTTTTGGCGCTGAAAGACAAGAGACCCAGTACTTC. Protein product: CASSFGAERQETQYF. This rearrangement joins TRBV27 to TRBJ2-5; D is undetermined. With 3 bases removed from V and 2 bases from J, the gap between germline ends came to 13 bases. Germline-derived CDR1 and CDR2 are MNHEY and SMNVEV (reference sequence). The CDR3 loop spans 15 amino acids.

The gene calls are TRBV12-2 and TRBJ2-1; the DNA was not used to check the table's D call, TRBD2. TRBV12-2 counts as a pseudogene. The CDR3 covers 17 residues. CDR3 nucleotides: TGTGCAAGTCGCTTAGTATTAGCGGGAGGCTCCTACAATGAGCAGTTCTTC. Protein: CASRLVLAGGSYNEQFF.

CDR3 protein: CASSLNYLPGQGTDTQYF. CDR3 nucleotides: TGTGCCAGCAGCCTGAACTACCTCCCGGGACAGGGAACAGATACGCAGTATTTT. The chain combines TRBV14 with TRBJ2-3; TRBD1 matches 9 bases. This CDR3 spans 18 amino acids. V was clipped by 4 bases and J by 3 bases; unmatched bases: 14. CDR1 and CDR2 (germline): SGHDN, FVKESK.

This chain connects TRBV15 to TRBJ2-2; possibly TRBD1 or TRBD2 for D (5 bases each). V lost 5 bases and J 1 base, leaving 14 bases between the germline ends. The CDR3 consists of 16 residues. Germline CDR1 and CDR2: LNHNV and YYDKDF (reference sequence). CDR3 DNA sequence: TGTGCCACCAGCGTAGTGGGGGAGAGGAACACCGGGGAGCTGTTTTTT. Protein product: CATSVVGERNTGELFF. The full variable domain, rest sourced from reference TRBV15 and TRBJ2-2, is DAMVIQNPRYQVTQFGKPVTLSCSQTLNHNVMYWYQQKSSQAPKLLFHYYDKDFNNEADTPDNFQSRRPNTSFCFLDIRSPGLGDTAMYLCATSVVGERNTGELFFGEGSRLTVL.

The chain joins TRBV7-2 to TRBJ2-7, with D perhaps TRBD1 (6 bases). The ends were cut back, 4 bases at V and 2 bases at J, with 12 bases in the middle. The length of the CDR3 is 14 residues. Germline CDR1 SGHTA, CDR2 FQGNSA. The CDR3 DNA reads TGTGCCAGCAGCTCAAACAGGGTGGCCTACGAGCAGTACTTC. Its translation: CASSSNRVAYEQYF.

The rearrangement links TRBV5-4 to TRBJ2-1; D possibly corresponds to TRBD2 (6 bases). The CDR3 is 15 amino acids. Per the germline V gene, CDR1 is SGHNT and CDR2 is YYREEE (reference sequence). Trimming stripped 4 bases from V and 5 bases from J, with 16 bases between. This chain's CDR3 is CASSRVLATDNEQFF. The CDR3, as DNA: TGTGCCAGCAGCCGGGTTCTAGCGACGGACAATGAGCAGTTCTTC.

The V gene is TRBV11-2, the J gene TRBJ2-2, with 8 positions matching TRBD2. The CDR3 has 18 amino acids. After removal of 1 base from V and 2 bases from J, the junction contained 9 bases not matched to a gene. The V gene's germline CDR1 is SGHAT and CDR2 FQNNGV. CDR3: CASSLGGGGGTNTGELFF. The CDR3, as DNA: TGTGCCAGCAGCTTAGGAGGCGGCGGGGGGACCAACACCGGGGAGCTGTTTTTT.

CDR3 in DNA: TGTGCCAGCAAGGCGAGATCTCGAGAGACCCAGTACTTC. This codes for CASKARSRETQYF. The V and J genes are TRBV27 and TRBJ2-5; no definite D call. Germline V gene data show CDR1 as MNHEY and CDR2 as SMNVEV (reference sequence). Deletions cut 7 bases from V and 4 bases from J, with 13 bases between. The CDR3 contains 13 residues.

This chain joins TRBV5-5 and TRBJ2-3; 7 bases map to TRBD2. The CDR3 is made up of 16 amino acids. Germline-derived CDR1 and CDR2 are SGHKS and YYEKEE (reference sequence). With 5 bases clipped from V and 2 bases from J, the junction kept 11 bases outside the gene matches. This CDR3 is CASRRRGRGDTDTQYF. The CDR3, as DNA: TGTGCCAGCAGACGGCGGGGGAGAGGAGACACAGATACGCAGTATTTT.

CDR3 amino acids: CASSPLRTGVYYGYTF. The CDR3 bases are TGTGCCAGCAGCCCCCTAAGGACTGGGGTATACTATGGCTACACCTTC. The chain recombines TRBV7-8 with TRBJ1-2, with D unresolved. The length of the CDR3 is 16 residues. Germline assignment: CDR1 SGHVS and CDR2 FQNEAQ. Trimming left V 5 bases short and J 3 bases short, with 19 bases between.

The CDR3, as DNA: TGTGCCAGCAGCCCGCGTGGGGGGGCCAACGTCCTGACTTTC. Protein product: CASSPRGGANVLTF. The rearrangement links TRBV11-2 to TRBJ2-6; unclear D gene. The CDR3 is 14 amino acids. Germline CDR1 is SGHAT and CDR2 is FQNNGV. Trimming pared 5 bases from V and 4 bases from J, leaving 9 bases between.

The chain recombines TRBV10-3 with TRBJ2-3; D is unclear. Trimming shortened V by 2 bases and J by 1 base, and 7 bases separated the two germline ends. This CDR3 contains 14 residues. The germline V gene has CDR1 ENHRY and CDR2 SYGVKD. CDR3 bases: TGTGCCATCAGTGAGACAAGCGGCACAGATACGCAGTATTTT. It codes for CAISETSGTDTQYF.

The V gene is TRBV7-2, the J gene TRBJ2-7; the match to TRBD1 covers 10 bases. The CDR3 is made up of 15 amino acids. Germline loops: CDR1 SGHTA, CDR2 FQGNSA. V lost 0 bases to trimming and J lost 3 bases; unmatched junction nucleotides: 2. CDR3 coding DNA: TGTGCCAGCAGCTTAGCCTGGACAGGGGGCTACGAGCAGTACTTC. Translation: CASSLAWTGGYEQYF. Full variable domain (outside the CDR3, taken from reference TRBV7-2 and TRBJ2-7): GAGVSQSPSNKVTEKGKDVELRCDPISGHTALYWYRQSLGQGLEFLIYFQGNSAPDKSGLPSDRFSAERTGGSVSTLTIQRTQQEDSAVYLCASSLAWTGGYEQYFGPGTRLTVT.

The chain has TRBV28 and TRBJ1-5; D is unresolved. Germline V gene data show CDR1 as MDHEN and CDR2 as SYDVKM. The CDR3 runs to 13 residues. V lost 6 bases, J lost 4 bases, and 10 bases lay in between. The CDR3 is CASRDLMNQPQHF. Written as DNA, the CDR3 is TGTGCCAGCAGGGATCTCATGAATCAGCCCCAGCATTTT. Drawing the rest from reference TRBV28 and TRBJ1-5, the complete variable domain is DVKVTQSSRYLVKRTGEKVFLECVQDMDHENMFWYRQDPGLGLRLIYFSYDVKMKEKGDIPEGYSVSREKKERFSLILESASTNQTSMYLCASRDLMNQPQHFGDGTRLSIL.

The gene calls are TRBV5-6 and TRBJ1-6; 8 bases match TRBD1. The V gene end was trimmed by 2 bases and the J gene end by 2 bases; junction bases not matched to a gene: 6. The CDR3 is 17 residues long. Germline V gene sequence: CDR1 SGHDT, CDR2 YYEEEE. CDR3 region: CASSFGQGGTYNSPLHF. CDR3 coding DNA: TGTGCCAGCAGCTTCGGACAGGGTGGCACCTATAATTCACCCCTCCACTTT.

J is TRBJ1-4 and V is TRBV11-2; the match to TRBD1 covers 8 bases. The CDR3 loop spans 14 amino acids. V lost 8 bases to trimming and J lost 3 bases; unmatched junction nucleotides: 5. Germline lookup yields CDR1 SGHAT and CDR2 FQNNGV. CDR3 protein: CASQTGEPNEKLFF. The CDR3 DNA reads TGTGCCAGCCAGACAGGGGAGCCTAATGAAAAACTGTTTTTT.

This chain connects TRBV19 to TRBJ2-7, with D possibly matching TRBD2 (5 bases). The V gene lost 7 bases and the J gene lost 3 bases, with 19 bases spanning the gap. The CDR3 sequence is 15 residues long. CDR1 and CDR2 (germline): LNHDA, SQIVND (reference sequence). CDR3 protein: CASTLSGDRGYEQYF. For the CDR3, the DNA is TGTGCCAGTACCCTCTCCGGCGACCGGGGCTACGAGCAGTACTTC.

This clone was detected only once. This CDR3 is also generated by other DNA sequences in the sample. This sequence joins TRBV19 and TRBJ2-1; D remains unclear. The V gene lost 1 base and the J gene lost 3 bases, with 1 base spanning the gap. The CDR3 has 12 residues. The V gene's germline CDR1 is LNHDA and CDR2 SQIVND (reference sequence). In DNA, the CDR3 is TGTGCCAGTAGTATAGGCTACAATGAGCAGTTCTTC. Protein product: CASSIGYNEQFF.

The CDR3 here is CASSVATDRGRTGELFF. The CDR3 DNA reads as TGTGCCAGCAGCGTGGCTACGGACAGGGGGCGAACCGGGGAGCTGTTTTTT. This chain joins TRBV9 and TRBJ2-2; the match to TRBD1 covers 11 bases. Germline-derived CDR1 and CDR2 are SGDLS and YYNGEE. V lost 2 bases, J lost 5 bases, and 8 bases stayed unmatched. CDR3 size: 17 residues.

V usage is TRBV4-1 and J usage is TRBJ2-7; perhaps D is TRBD1 or TRBD2 (5 bases each). Per germline, CDR1 MGHRA and CDR2 YSYEKL. The V and J ends lost 5 bases and 0 bases respectively, with 14 bases between them. The CDR3 runs to 15 residues. CDR3 DNA: TGCGCCAGCAGCGCCACCTCAGGGAGCTCCTACGAGCAGTACTTC. This encodes CASSATSGSSYEQYF.

This chain links TRBV19 with TRBJ2-4, with 7 bases that match TRBD2. The CDR3 is 15 amino acids. Germline V lookup: CDR1 LNHDA, CDR2 SQIVND (reference sequence). After removal of 7 bases from V and 5 bases from J, the junction contained 11 bases not matched to a gene. The DNA for the CDR3 is TGTGCCAGTACCAACTGGGGGGGTGGCGAAAACATTCAGTACTTC. Amino acid sequence: CASTNWGGGENIQYF.

V usage is TRBV6-6 and J usage is TRBJ1-5, with a weak D call TRBD1 (6 bases). The CDR3 loop spans 15 amino acids. V lost 7 bases and J lost 1, with 14 bases in between. CDR1 is MNHNY, CDR2 SVGAGI, per germline (reference sequence). The CDR3 reads CASINRERSNQPQHF. As DNA, the CDR3 is TGTGCCAGCATCAACAGGGAGAGGAGCAATCAGCCCCAGCATTTT.